What follows are 30 T cell receptor beta chains derived from one specimen sequenced in a study of shared clonotypes between healthy human individuals. Method: immunoSEQ multiplex PCR; TCRdb's copy keeps in-frame clones and lacks some. The sample contains 2 million to 3 million clones, roughly 93% of which appear only once. Sample: naive CD4+ T cells from PBMCs. Subset reported: CD45RA+ positively selected. These receptors originate from a man aged 18 to 30 in good health. Some clones in this sample may be carry-over from other donors' samples.

This clone was seen once. The chain links TRBV4-1 to TRBJ1-1, with 8 bases identical to TRBD1. The CDR3 is made up of 15 amino acids. V shed 2 bases, J shed 3 bases, and the junction held 5 bases outside the gene matches. Germline assignment: CDR1 MGHRA and CDR2 YSYEKL. The DNA of the CDR3 is TGCGCCAGCAGCCAACCCCGGACAGGGCACACTGAAGCTTTCTTT. Its protein product is CASSQPRTGHTEAFF.

This clone appeared a single time. CDR3 bases: TGTGCCAGCAGCTTAGGGTGGCGAGGTTCAGATACGCAGTATTTT. This translates into CASSLGWRGSDTQYF. This rearrangement joins TRBV7-6 to TRBJ2-3; D uncertain. V lost 1 base and J lost 4, with 12 bases in between. This CDR3 has 15 residues. Germline V lookup: CDR1 SGHVS, CDR2 FNYEAQ.

The V gene is TRBV5-1, the J gene TRBJ2-1; 11 bases align to TRBD2. This CDR3 has 15 amino acids. Per the germline V gene, CDR1 is SGHRS and CDR2 is YFSETQ. The ends lost 1 base at V and 7 bases at J; junction bases unmatched: 4. The CDR3 region is CASSLLAGGSNEQFF. DNA of the CDR3: TGCGCCAGCAGCTTGCTAGCGGGAGGTTCGAATGAGCAGTTCTTC.

This clone was counted once. The chain combines TRBV7-9 with TRBJ2-5; no clear D. Germline V gives CDR1 SEHNR, CDR2 FQNEAQ (reference sequence). V lost 5 bases and J 0 bases, leaving 10 bases between the germline ends. The CDR3 is 14 amino acids. CDR3 sequence (DNA): TGTGCCAGCAGCACTCGACATCACCAAGAGACCCAGTACTTC. Its translation is CASSTRHHQETQYF.

Concerning this clone itself: Within the sample, other DNA sequences also encode this same CDR3. This chain uses TRBV6-1 with TRBJ2-2, with D uncertain. V dropped 1 base and J dropped 2 bases, with 2 bases sitting between them. The CDR3 runs 13 residues. Germline assignment: CDR1 MNHNS and CDR2 SASEGT. Here the CDR3 reads CASSEGNTGELFF. In DNA, the CDR3 is TGTGCCAGCAGTGAAGGTAACACCGGGGAGCTGTTTTTT.

This sequence joins TRBV27 and TRBJ2-5; no definite D call. V dropped 5 bases and J dropped 2 bases, with 6 bases sitting between them. CDR1 is MNHEY, CDR2 SMNVEV, per germline (reference sequence). CDR3 length: 12 residues. CDR3 DNA sequence: TGTGCCAGCAGTCCCGTTCAAGAGACCCAGTACTTC. It codes for CASSPVQETQYF.

The J gene is TRBJ2-2, the V gene TRBV6-6; 8 positions agree with TRBD2. Germline-derived CDR1 and CDR2 are MNHNY and SVGAGI (reference sequence). There are 16 residues in the CDR3. J gave up 4 bases and V 5 bases, and 9 bases lay outside the gene matches. The CDR3 nucleotides are TGTGCCAGCAGTCTCTCCGGGACTAGGGTCACCGGGGAGCTGTTTTTT. Its protein product is CASSLSGTRVTGELFF.

The V call is TRBV5-1, the J call TRBJ1-2; D uncertain. Germline V lookup: CDR1 SGHRS, CDR2 YFSETQ. This CDR3 contains 15 residues. V was clipped by 4 bases and J by 6 bases, with 19 bases between them. CDR3 sequence: CASSLLVTPRDGYTF. The CDR3 nucleotides read TGCGCCAGCAGCCTGCTGGTGACGCCAAGGGATGGCTACACCTTC. The variable domain in full, with the rest retrieved from reference TRBV5-1 and TRBJ1-2, is KAGVTQTPRYLIKTRGQQVTLSCSPISGHRSVSWYQQTPGQGLQFLFEYFSETQRNKGNFPGRFSGRQFSNSRSEMNVSTLELGDSALYLCASSLLVTPRDGYTFGSGTRLTVV.

The V gene is TRBV28, the J gene TRBJ1-1; D unclear. Trimming cost V 5 bases and J 3 bases, with 7 bases left between them. CDR1 is MDHEN, CDR2 SYDVKM, per germline. The CDR3 loop spans 12 amino acids. The CDR3 DNA reads as TGTGCCAGCAGTCCAGCCCACACTGAAGCTTTCTTT. This sequence encodes CASSPAHTEAFF.

The J gene is TRBJ2-5, the V gene TRBV7-9; 8 bases are a match to TRBD1. CDR1 SEHNR and CDR2 FQNEAQ come from the germline V gene (reference sequence). There are 16 residues in the CDR3. V shed 4 bases, J shed 4 bases, and the junction held 11 bases outside the gene matches. Here the CDR3 reads CASSSSGTGTGETQYF. Written as DNA, the CDR3 is TGTGCCAGCAGCTCCTCCGGGACAGGAACGGGAGAGACCCAGTACTTC.

The chain couples TRBV6-5 to TRBJ2-5; maybe TRBD1 (5 bases). The end of the DNA aligns better with TRBJ2-7, so the J call may be wrong. From germline, CDR1 is MNHEY and CDR2 SVGAGI. The CDR3 has 16 residues. The CDR3 coding sequence is TGTGCCAGCAGTTACTCTGACAGCCTCCGTTCCTACGAGCAGTACTTC. Protein: CASSYSDSLRSYEQYF.

V gene TRBV10-3 combines with J gene TRBJ2-3, with D tentatively TRBD2 (6 bases). Germline loops: CDR1 ENHRY, CDR2 SYGVKD. The CDR3 is 16 residues long. Trimming pared 4 bases from V and 0 bases from J, leaving 14 bases between. CDR3 nucleotides: TGTGCCATCAGTGTCGTGGCTAGCGTGAGCACAGATACGCAGTATTTT. Its protein product is CAISVVASVSTDTQYF.

V and J are TRBV7-3 and TRBJ1-1, with 9 bases identical to TRBD1. V lost 6 bases, J lost 11 bases, and 10 bases stayed unmatched. This CDR3 is 13 amino acids long. The V gene's germline CDR1 is SGHTA and CDR2 FQGTGA. The chain's CDR3 is CASSPQQGASAFF. For the CDR3, the DNA is TGTGCCAGCAGTCCCCAACAGGGGGCGTCGGCTTTCTTT.

The gene calls are TRBV30 and TRBJ2-6; maybe TRBD1 (6 bases). Germline loops: CDR1 GTSNPN, CDR2 SVGIG (reference sequence). Trimming pared 2 bases from V and 4 bases from J, leaving 15 bases between. This CDR3 is 16 amino acids long. This CDR3 reads CAWSRLGAQGANVLTF. CDR3 nucleotide sequence: TGTGCCTGGAGTAGGCTGGGGGCGCAGGGGGCCAACGTCCTGACTTTC.

This clone was observed once. The V gene is TRBV27, the J gene TRBJ1-2, with a weak D call TRBD1 (6 bases). Germline CDR1 is MNHEY and CDR2 is SMNVEV (reference sequence). Between the trimmed V and J ends, which lost 5 bases and 6 bases, there was a span of 13 bases. The CDR3 is 13 amino acids. The CDR3: CASSARGGHGYTF. DNA for the CDR3: TGTGCCAGCAGTGCCCGGGGGGGCCATGGCTACACCTTC.

The chain is built from TRBV5-1 and TRBJ1-1; D gene unclear. Trimming left V 4 bases short and J 1 base short, with 11 bases between. The CDR3 is 14 amino acids. Germline V CDR1 and CDR2: SGHRS, YFSETQ. The CDR3: CASSPARQNTEAFF. The DNA for the CDR3 is TGCGCCAGCAGCCCGGCACGGCAGAACACTGAAGCTTTCTTT.

As concerns this clone: Distinct nucleotide sequences in the sample also encode this CDR3. CDR3 DNA sequence: TGCGCCAGCAGCTTGGCGGGAGGAATTTACGAGCAGTACTTC. Residues: CASSLAGGIYEQYF. This chain uses TRBV5-1 with TRBJ2-7, with TRBD2 identical over 7 bases. This CDR3 contains 14 residues. Germline V gives CDR1 SGHRS, CDR2 YFSETQ. With 0 bases clipped from V and 4 bases from J, the junction kept 4 bases outside the gene matches. The full variable domain, its missing parts supplied by reference TRBV5-1 and TRBJ2-7, is KAGVTQTPRYLIKTRGQQVTLSCSPISGHRSVSWYQQTPGQGLQFLFEYFSETQRNKGNFPGRFSGRQFSNSRSEMNVSTLELGDSALYLCASSLAGGIYEQYFGPGTRLTVT.

The J gene is TRBJ1-3, the V gene TRBV4-1; no reliable D call. Germline V CDR1 and CDR2: MGHRA, YSYEKL. The CDR3 sequence is 16 residues long. The ends were cut back, 0 bases at V and 2 bases at J, with 11 bases in the middle. CDR3 nucleotide sequence: TGCGCCAGCAGCCAAGATCCGGGATTAGCTGGAAACACCATATATTTT. Its translation: CASSQDPGLAGNTIYF.

This CDR3 reads CASSEGQPQETQYF. The CDR3, as DNA: TGTGCCAGCAGTGAAGGGCAGCCACAAGAGACCCAGTACTTC. This rearrangement joins TRBV6-1 to TRBJ2-5; D call uncertain. This CDR3 comprises 14 residues. Per the germline V gene, CDR1 is MNHNS and CDR2 is SASEGT. Trimming removed 1 base from V and 2 bases from J, with 8 bases in between.

Turning to this clone: In the same sample, other DNA sequences code for this CDR3. The V gene is TRBV5-1, the J gene TRBJ2-5; D ambiguous. V lost 1 base to trimming and J lost 1 base, with 8 bases between them. CDR3 length: 14 amino acids. The germline CDR1 and CDR2 sequences are SGHRS and YFSETQ. CDR3: CASSLRQIQETQYF. CDR3 bases: TGCGCCAGCAGCTTGCGTCAGATCCAAGAGACCCAGTACTTC.

This chain links TRBV21-1 with TRBJ2-7; the DNA was not used to check the table's D call, TRBD1. TRBV21-1 is a documented pseudogene. This CDR3 region has 14 residues. As DNA, the CDR3 is TGTGCCAGCAGCAAAGCGGGGACAGGGAGCGAGCAGTACTTC. Protein: CASSKAGTGSEQYF.

The rearrangement links TRBV14 to TRBJ1-2; TRBD1 matches 10 bases. The CDR3 spans 15 residues. Germline V gene lookup returns CDR1 SGHDN and CDR2 FVKESK. The J segment lost 7 bases and the V segment lost 5 bases, leaving 10 bases of the junction unmatched. This CDR3 reads CASSVRDRGSSGYTF. In nucleotides, the CDR3 is TGTGCCAGCAGCGTCCGGGACAGGGGATCGAGTGGCTACACCTTC.

The rearrangement joins TRBV27 to TRBJ2-1; 13 nucleotides match TRBD2. The CDR3 runs 16 residues. Per the germline V gene, CDR1 is MNHEY and CDR2 is SMNVEV (reference sequence). With V trimmed by 5 bases and J by 7 bases, 8 bases remained unmatched. CDR3 nucleotide sequence: TGTGCCAGCAGTGCCCGACTAGCGGGAGGACAAAATGAGCAGTTCTTC. This encodes CASSARLAGGQNEQFF.

The chain uses TRBV7-2 and TRBJ2-1; 7 bases align to TRBD2. Trimming took 5 bases from V and 2 from J; bases not matched to a gene: 6. The CDR3 has 15 amino acids. CDR1 is SGHTA and CDR2 is FQGNSA in the germline V gene. CDR3: CASSPGRAAYNEQFF. CDR3 nucleotides: TGTGCCAGCAGCCCTGGGAGGGCCGCCTACAATGAGCAGTTCTTC.

V and J are TRBV10-3 and TRBJ2-1; perhaps TRBD2 as D (6 bases). V shed 2 bases and J shed 6 bases, with 11 bases lying between them. Germline CDR1 reads ENHRY; CDR2 reads SYGVKD. The CDR3 totals 14 residues. Written as DNA, the CDR3 is TGTGCCATCAGTGAGCGGGACGGGGGCAATGAGCAGTTCTTC. Protein: CAISERDGGNEQFF.

This chain joins TRBV7-9 and TRBJ2-1; D possibly corresponds to TRBD1 (6 bases). The CDR3 loop spans 12 amino acids. The V end was cut by 4 bases, the J end by 13 bases, with 14 bases between. Germline V gene sequence: CDR1 SEHNR, CDR2 FQNEAQ (reference sequence). The CDR3: CASSSTQGIQFF. As DNA, the CDR3 is TGTGCCAGCAGCTCAACGCAGGGGATTCAGTTCTTC.

The V and J genes are TRBV21-1 and TRBJ1-2; the tabulated D call, TRBD1, remains unverified against the DNA. TRBV21-1 is given as a pseudogene. The CDR3 runs to 15 residues. CDR3 region: CASSPRTGENYGYTF. The DNA for the CDR3 is TGTGCCAGCAGCCCCCGGACAGGGGAAAACTATGGCTACACCTTC.

The chain couples TRBV29-1 to TRBJ1-5; perhaps TRBD1 as D (5 bases). Between the trimmed V and J ends, which lost 7 bases and 3 bases, there was a span of 10 bases. This CDR3 contains 12 residues. Germline V gives CDR1 SQVTM, CDR2 ANQGSEA. The CDR3 region is CSAGTYNQPQHF. In DNA, the CDR3 is TGCAGCGCGGGGACCTACAATCAGCCCCAGCATTTT.

This chain links TRBV29-1 with TRBJ2-3, with 7 positions matching TRBD2. After removal of 6 bases from V and 1 base from J, the junction contained 13 bases not matched to a gene. The CDR3 runs to 16 residues. CDR1 is SQVTM and CDR2 is ANQGSEA in the germline V gene. This CDR3 reads CSVAFFTSDGTDTQYF. The DNA for the CDR3 is TGCAGCGTCGCATTTTTTACTAGCGATGGCACAGATACGCAGTATTTT.

This sequence joins TRBV5-1 and TRBJ2-3; 11 nucleotides line up with TRBD2. V lost 5 bases, J lost 4 bases, and 9 bases stayed unmatched. This CDR3 spans 16 amino acids. CDR1 is SGHRS and CDR2 is YFSETQ in the germline V gene. The CDR3 nucleotides are TGCGCCAGCAGGCCCCTCACTAGCGGGAGACCAGATACGCAGTATTTT. It codes for CASRPLTSGRPDTQYF.